This entry lists 26 T cell receptor beta chains sequenced from one sample in a study of OX40 agonist ivuxolimab in advanced cancers. The receptor library was made with the immunoSEQ multiplex PCR assay. This is the immuneACCESS table as TCRdb keeps it, with only in-frame sequences that have V and J called. A part of the clones is gone; compared with another copy, unresolved V genes explain less than half, and the rest is unexplained. The sample has some 15,000 clones on record, around 80% of them singletons. Under 30% of the sample goes to the ten largest clones. The sample here was CD4+ or CD8+ T cells sorted from blood, taken in a trial of the OX40 agonist ivuxolimab. Every receptor here comes from an adult with an advanced solid tumor such as melanoma, head and neck, liver or kidney cancer.

The gene calls are TRBV4-3 and TRBJ1-2; tentatively, D is TRBD1 (6 bases). This CDR3 contains 17 residues. Germline V gene lookup returns CDR1 LGHNA and CDR2 YSLEER. Trimming pared 4 bases from V and 7 bases from J, leaving 25 bases between. CDR3 residues: CASSRSKGQGRLSGYTF. The CDR3 coding sequence is TGCGCCAGCAGCCGGTCGAAGGGCCAGGGGCGATTATCTGGCTACACCTTC.

V and J are TRBV2 and TRBJ2-7; D may be TRBD2 (5 bases). V was pared by 2 bases and J by 5 bases, with 7 bases between. This CDR3 is 12 amino acids long. The germline V gene has CDR1 SNHLY and CDR2 FYNNEI. The CDR3 DNA is TGTGCCAGCAGTGAATGGGAGAACGAGCAGTACTTC. This encodes CASSEWENEQYF.

In its sample, this clone is medium-sized. The chain is built from TRBV5-6 and TRBJ2-6; no clear D gene. Trimming pared 5 bases from V and 0 bases from J, leaving 3 bases between. The CDR3 spans 13 residues. Germline V gene data show CDR1 as SGHDT and CDR2 as YYEEEE. The CDR3 coding sequence is TGTGCCAGCAGTCCCTCTGGGGCCAACGTCCTGACTTTC. This translates into CASSPSGANVLTF.

The chain combines TRBV6-4 with TRBJ2-1, with TRBD2 matching over 13 bases. CDR1 and CDR2 from the germline V gene are MRHNA and SNTAGT. With 4 bases clipped from V and 7 bases from J, the junction kept 7 bases outside the gene matches. The CDR3 extends over 16 amino acids. For the CDR3, the DNA is TGTGCCAGCAGTGCCACTAGCGGGGGGGCTTCGAATGAGCAGTTCTTC. Its translation is CASSATSGGASNEQFF.

The chain is built from TRBV11-2 and TRBJ1-4; D perhaps matches TRBD1 (5 bases). The CDR3 runs 15 residues. V dropped 1 base and J dropped 8 bases, with 14 bases sitting between them. CDR1 and CDR2 from the germline V gene are SGHAT and FQNNGV. CDR3 sequence reads: CASSLVGREGEKLFF. The CDR3 region has the DNA TGTGCCAGCAGCTTAGTTGGCAGGGAGGGCGAAAAACTGTTTTTT.

This chain uses TRBV5-4 with TRBJ2-7, with D hard to call. The CDR3 is 12 residues long. Germline V gene data show CDR1 as SGHNT and CDR2 as YYREEE (reference sequence). V was clipped by 4 bases and J by 2 bases, with 7 bases between them. This CDR3 is CASSLSPYEQYF. The DNA for the CDR3 is TGTGCCAGCAGCCTGAGCCCCTACGAGCAGTACTTC.

The sample holds a few counts of this clone. The V and J genes are TRBV7-9 and TRBJ2-3, with D uncertain. The CDR3 runs 18 residues. V was pared by 5 bases and J by 2 bases, with 23 bases between. Looked up from germline, CDR1 is SEHNR and CDR2 is FQNEAQ (reference sequence). CDR3 in amino acids: CASSPTIMTAVVTDTQYF. CDR3 in DNA: TGTGCCAGCAGCCCGACAATCATGACGGCGGTTGTCACAGATACGCAGTATTTT.

This clone was seen only once. The genes are TRBV28 and TRBJ2-4, with TRBD1 matching 7 bases. CDR1 and CDR2 from the germline V gene are MDHEN and SYDVKM. With 6 bases clipped from V and 0 bases from J, the junction kept 11 bases outside the gene matches. The CDR3 is 17 amino acids. The CDR3 loop reads CASSLAEQGIAKNIQYF. DNA of the CDR3: TGTGCCAGCAGCCTAGCCGAACAGGGGATAGCCAAAAACATTCAGTACTTC.

The CDR3 spells CASSVRGAYNEQFF. The CDR3 nucleotides read TGTGCCAGCAGTGTGCGGGGGGCCTACAATGAGCAGTTCTTC. V gene TRBV25-1 combines with J gene TRBJ2-1, with 8 bases that match TRBD2. With V trimmed by 4 bases and J by 2 bases, 1 base remained unmatched. This CDR3 is 14 amino acids long. Germline V gene lookup returns CDR1 MGHDK and CDR2 SYGVNS.

This rearrangement joins TRBV30 to TRBJ1-5, with unresolved D. Germline CDR1 is GTSNPN and CDR2 is SVGIG (reference sequence). The CDR3 loop spans 13 amino acids. Trimming took 7 bases from V and 0 from J, leaving 10 bases between them. The CDR3 protein is CASPGFSNQPQHF. In DNA form, the CDR3 reads TGTGCCTCCCCGGGATTTAGCAATCAGCCCCAGCATTTT.

The genes are TRBV11-2 and TRBJ1-4, with TRBD1 as a possible D gene (5 bases). V was pared by 5 bases and J by 8 bases, with 21 bases between. The CDR3 sequence is 16 residues long. Germline assignment: CDR1 SGHAT and CDR2 FQNNGV. The CDR3 is CASSPFPQGGWEKLFF. The CDR3, as DNA: TGTGCCAGCAGCCCCTTCCCCCAGGGAGGGTGGGAAAAACTGTTTTTT.

The chain's CDR3 is CASSLVSWETQYF. The CDR3 bases are TGTGCCAGCAGTTTAGTAAGTTGGGAGACCCAGTACTTC. V usage is TRBV27 and J usage is TRBJ2-5, with no clear D. The CDR3 totals 13 residues. V was pared by 2 bases and J by 5 bases, with 9 bases between. Germline V gives CDR1 MNHEY, CDR2 SMNVEV (reference sequence).

This chain connects TRBV4-1 to TRBJ2-1; perhaps TRBD2 as D (6 bases). V dropped 0 bases and J dropped 3 bases, with 9 bases sitting between them. CDR3 length: 15 residues. Looked up from germline, CDR1 is MGHRA and CDR2 is YSYEKL. CDR3 residues: CASSQEGGDYNEQFF. CDR3 DNA: TGCGCCAGCAGCCAAGAGGGGGGAGACTACAATGAGCAGTTCTTC.

The V gene is TRBV4-3, the J gene TRBJ1-6; perhaps TRBD1 as D (5 bases). V lost 0 bases and J lost 1, with 13 bases in between. Germline V gives CDR1 LGHNA, CDR2 YSLEER. The CDR3 is 18 residues long. This CDR3 reads CASSQDRPGGSYNSPLHF. The CDR3 DNA sequence: TGCGCCAGCAGCCAAGATCGTCCGGGGGGGTCCTATAATTCACCCCTCCACTTT.

This clone was seen a handful of times. V gene TRBV6-1 combines with J gene TRBJ2-3, with 7 bases that match TRBD1. The CDR3 length is 15 residues. Germline CDR1 and CDR2: MNHNS and SASEGT. With 1 base clipped from V and 5 bases from J, the junction kept 6 bases outside the gene matches. The CDR3 DNA follows: TGTGCCAGCAGTGAAGAGGGGGCGAGCGTAGATACGCAGTATTTT. Its protein product is CASSEEGASVDTQYF.

The chain recombines TRBV29-1 with TRBJ1-4; D unresolved. The CDR3 has 13 residues. V lost 7 bases to trimming and J lost 0 bases, with 9 bases between them. CDR1 is SQVTM and CDR2 is ANQGSEA in the germline V gene. This chain's CDR3 is CSAILTTNEKLFF. For the CDR3, the DNA is TGCAGCGCTATACTGACAACTAATGAAAAACTGTTTTTT.

This sequence joins TRBV7-9 and TRBJ2-5; TRBD2 agrees at 9 bases. The end of the DNA aligns better with TRBJ2-7, so the J call may be wrong. The CDR3 loop spans 15 amino acids. Germline CDR1 and CDR2: SEHNR and FQNEAQ (reference sequence). The CDR3 here is CASSLAGTSLYEQYF. As DNA, the CDR3 is TGTGCCAGCAGCCTCGCGGGGACTAGCCTCTACGAGCAGTACTTC.

V gene TRBV2 combines with J gene TRBJ1-1; D possibly corresponds to TRBD1 (5 bases). The CDR3 length is 14 residues. Trimming cost V 1 base and J 5 bases, with 11 bases left between them. CDR1 and CDR2 (germline): SNHLY, FYNNEI. The CDR3 reads CASSEGRKGTEAFF. The CDR3 DNA sequence: TGTGCCAGCAGTGAAGGCAGAAAGGGGACTGAAGCTTTCTTT.

The chain has TRBV9 and TRBJ2-2; TRBD2 agrees at 10 bases. The length of the CDR3 is 16 residues. V lost 6 bases, J lost 8 bases, and 13 bases stayed unmatched. The germline V gene encodes CDR1 SGDLS and CDR2 YYNGEE. This CDR3 reads CASTAEGLAGAGELFF. The DNA of the CDR3 is TGTGCCAGCACCGCCGAAGGCCTAGCGGGAGCGGGGGAGCTGTTTTTT. Filled out from reference TRBV9 and TRBJ2-2, the complete variable domain reads DSGVTQTPKHLITATGQRVTLRCSPRSGDLSVYWYQQSLDQGLQFLIQYYNGEERAKGNILERFSAQQFPDLHSELNLSSLELGDSALYFCASTAEGLAGAGELFFGEGSRLTVL.

The genes are TRBV6-6 and TRBJ2-5, with D possibly being TRBD2 (5 bases). Germline-derived CDR1 and CDR2 are MNHNY and SVGAGI (reference sequence). CDR3 length: 13 amino acids. The germline V and J ends were trimmed by 6 bases and 5 bases, with 13 bases remaining between them. CDR3 DNA sequence: TGTGCCAGCAGCCTTACGTCGGGGGAGACCCAGTACTTC. Amino acid sequence: CASSLTSGETQYF.

The chain employs TRBV27 and TRBJ2-7, with unresolved D. CDR3 length: 12 amino acids. The V gene lost 5 bases and the J gene lost 0 bases, with 5 bases spanning the gap. Germline-derived CDR1 and CDR2 are MNHEY and SMNVEV (reference sequence). CDR3 region: CASSPSSYEQYF. CDR3 coding DNA: TGTGCCAGCAGTCCCTCCTCCTACGAGCAGTACTTC.

The V gene is TRBV19, the J gene TRBJ2-3; 11 bases map to TRBD2. Germline assignment: CDR1 LNHDA and CDR2 SQIVND (reference sequence). The length of the CDR3 is 16 residues. V shed 5 bases, J shed 5 bases, and the junction held 9 bases outside the gene matches. The chain's CDR3 is CASSPTSGGRGDTQYF. Written as DNA, the CDR3 is TGTGCCAGTAGTCCCACTAGCGGGGGCCGGGGAGATACGCAGTATTTT.

This clone was counted once. The genes are TRBV27 and TRBJ2-3, with unresolved D. This CDR3 is built from 13 residues. V was shortened by 7 bases and J by 5 bases, with 13 bases between the two germline ends. Germline V CDR1 and CDR2: MNHEY, SMNVEV (reference sequence). The CDR3 DNA follows: TGTGCCAGCACTGACCCCTTCAGAGATACGCAGTATTTT. Amino acids: CASTDPFRDTQYF.

The gene calls are TRBV4-2 and TRBJ1-1; 8 bases match TRBD1. The V and J ends lost 5 bases and 0 bases, in that order; junction bases with no gene match: 5. CDR3 length: 15 residues. Germline values: CDR1 LGHNA, CDR2 YNFKEQ. The CDR3 loop reads CASSREDRVNTEAFF. The CDR3 region has the DNA TGTGCCAGCAGCAGAGAGGACAGGGTGAACACTGAAGCTTTCTTT.

The rearrangement links TRBV4-3 to TRBJ2-3, with 14 nucleotides matching TRBD2. The V gene's germline CDR1 is LGHNA and CDR2 YSLEER. The CDR3 consists of 18 residues. V gave up 1 base and J gave up 4 bases; unmatched junction bases: 7. The CDR3 loop is CASSQGWTSGGSSDTQYF. The CDR3 nucleotides read TGCGCCAGCAGCCAAGGGTGGACTAGCGGGGGGTCCTCAGATACGCAGTATTTT.

V gene TRBV7-2 combines with J gene TRBJ2-5; 11 nucleotides align to TRBD1. J gave up 4 bases and V 1 base, and 2 bases lay outside the gene matches. The V gene's germline CDR1 is SGHTA and CDR2 FQGNSA. There are 15 residues in the CDR3. The CDR3 region is CASSLGTGGAETQYF. The CDR3 DNA is TGTGCCAGCAGCTTAGGGACAGGGGGCGCAGAGACCCAGTACTTC.